This T cell receptor beta chain stems from a study of blood T cell repertoires in COVID-19. The wider study: COVID-19 samples collected from the United States, Italy and Spain covered acute and convalescent phases. PBMCs, B-cell-depleted T cells, or T cells provided the cDNA or gDNA that made up the material.

Germline assignment: CDR1 MNHNY and CDR2 SVGAGI (reference sequence). CDR3 length: 15 residues. V was pared by 6 bases and J by 4 bases, with 8 bases of the junction left unmatched. Study processing details: Amplification from reference gene primers served as the basis for estimated nucleated cell counts. Profiled with immunoSEQ multiplex PCR; TCRdb holds only in-frame clones, not every one. That table furnishes V, J and clone size, whereas the DNA furnished D and trimming. The sample has a few hundred thousand clones, around nine tenths seen once; the top ten hold approximately 7.2%. Sample: peripheral blood. This TCR was sampled from a woman aged 70-85 years with active or convalescent COVID-19. The chain recombines TRBV6-6 with TRBJ1-1, with TRBD1 identical over 10 bases. For the CDR3, the DNA is TGTGCCAGCAGGGACCGGGACAGGGGAAGCACTGAAGCTTTCTTT. Amino acids: CASRDRDRGSTEAFF.